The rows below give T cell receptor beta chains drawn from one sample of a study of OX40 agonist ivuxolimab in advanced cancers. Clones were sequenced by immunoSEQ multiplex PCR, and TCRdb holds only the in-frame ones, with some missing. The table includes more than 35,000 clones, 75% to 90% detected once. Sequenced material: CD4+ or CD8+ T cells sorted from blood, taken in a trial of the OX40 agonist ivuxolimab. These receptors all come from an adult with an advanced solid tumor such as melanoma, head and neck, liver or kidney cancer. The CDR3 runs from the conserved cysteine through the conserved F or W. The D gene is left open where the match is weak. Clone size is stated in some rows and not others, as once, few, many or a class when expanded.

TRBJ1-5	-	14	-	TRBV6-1	CAIGQPYSNQPQHF	TGTGCCATCGGGCAGCCTTATAGCAATCAGCCCCAGCATTTT
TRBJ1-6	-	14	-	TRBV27	CASSLSGLNSPLHF	TGTGCCAGCAGTTTATCGGGGCTTAATTCACCCCTCCACTTT
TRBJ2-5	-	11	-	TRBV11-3	CASSLGETQYF	TGTGCCAGCAGCTTAGGAGAGACCCAGTACTTC
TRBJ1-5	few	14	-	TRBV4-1	CASSLQTANQPQHF	TGCGCCAGCAGCCTCCAAACGGCAAATCAGCCCCAGCATTTT
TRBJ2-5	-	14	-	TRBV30	CAWSGPGTQETQYF	TGTGCCTGGAGTGGGCCAGGGACCCAAGAGACCCAGTACTTC
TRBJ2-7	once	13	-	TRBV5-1	CASSYTGPYEQYF	TGCGCCAGCAGCTACACGGGGCCGTACGAGCAGTACTTC
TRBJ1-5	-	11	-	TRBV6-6	CASSRRGPQHF	TGTGCCAGCAGTCGAAGAGGGCCCCAGCATTTT
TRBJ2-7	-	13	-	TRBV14	CASSRSGSYEQYF	TGTGCCAGCAGCCGGTCAGGGTCCTACGAGCAGTACTTC
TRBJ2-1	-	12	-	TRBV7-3	CASSPSGREQFF	TGTGCCAGCAGCCCAAGCGGGCGGGAGCAGTTCTTC
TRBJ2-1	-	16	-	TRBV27	CASSLEYRASYNEQFF	TGTGCCAGCAGTTTAGAGTACAGGGCATCCTACAATGAGCAGTTCTTC
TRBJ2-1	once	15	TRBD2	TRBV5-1	CASSSTSGGVNEQFF	TGCGCCAGCAGCTCGACTAGCGGGGGAGTAAATGAGCAGTTCTTC
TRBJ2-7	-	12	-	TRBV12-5	CASGLGMYEQYF	TGTGCTAGTGGTTTGGGTATGTACGAGCAGTACTTC
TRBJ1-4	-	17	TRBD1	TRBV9	CASSVDGRTGSNEKLFF	TGTGCCAGCAGCGTAGATGGTAGGACAGGGTCTAATGAAAAACTGTTTTTT
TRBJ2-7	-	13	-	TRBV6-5	CASRSPSGREQYF	TGTGCCAGCAGGTCTCCCTCAGGGAGGGAGCAGTACTTC
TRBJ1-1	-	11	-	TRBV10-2	CASWDVGEAFF	TGCGCCAGCTGGGATGTTGGGGAAGCTTTCTTT
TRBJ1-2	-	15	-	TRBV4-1	CASSRRGEANYGYTF	TGCGCCAGCAGCCGGAGGGGAGAAGCTAACTATGGCTACACCTTC
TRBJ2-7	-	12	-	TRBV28	CASSLLDYEQYF	TGTGCCAGCAGTTTACTAGACTACGAGCAGTACTTC
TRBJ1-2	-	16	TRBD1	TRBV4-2	CASSQEQGGANYGYTF	TGTGCCAGCAGCCAAGAACAGGGGGGAGCTAACTATGGCTACACCTTC
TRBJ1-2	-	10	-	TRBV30	CARRAGGYTF	TGTGCAAGACGGGCGGGGGGCTACACCTTC
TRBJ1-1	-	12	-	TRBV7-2	CASTRGNTEAFF	TGTGCCAGCACCAGGGGTAACACTGAAGCTTTCTTT
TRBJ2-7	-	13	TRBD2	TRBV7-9	CASSPRTSYEQHF	TGTGCCAGCAGCCCTAGGACTAGCTACGAGCAGCACTTC
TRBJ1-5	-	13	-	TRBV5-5	CASSSSYGQPQHF	TGTGCCAGCAGCTCGTCGTACGGTCAGCCCCAGCATTTT
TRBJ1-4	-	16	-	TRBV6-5	CASSYSSGATNEKLFF	TGTGCCAGCAGTTACTCGTCAGGAGCAACTAATGAAAAACTGTTTTTT
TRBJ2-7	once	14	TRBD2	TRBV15	CATSGTSDSYEQYF	TGTGCCACCTCCGGGACTAGCGACTCCTACGAGCAGTACTTC
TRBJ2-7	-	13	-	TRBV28	CASSPHLNYEQYF	TGTGCCAGCAGTCCTCACCTCAACTACGAGCAGTACTTC
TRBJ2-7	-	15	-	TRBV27	CASSAQFGPSDEQYF	TGTGCCAGCAGCGCACAGTTCGGGCCCAGCGACGAGCAGTACTTC
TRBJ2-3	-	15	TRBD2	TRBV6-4	CASSELAGDTDTQYF	TGTGCCAGCAGTGAATTAGCGGGGGACACAGATACGCAGTATTTT
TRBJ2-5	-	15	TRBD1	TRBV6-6	CASSYSGQFLETQYF	TGTGCCAGCAGTTACTCGGGACAGTTTTTGGAGACCCAGTACTTC
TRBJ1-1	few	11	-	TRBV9	CASSALTEAFF	TGTGCCAGCAGCGCCCTCACTGAAGCTTTCTTT
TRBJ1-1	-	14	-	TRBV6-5	CASSYSWGDTEAFF	TGTGCCAGCAGTTACTCGTGGGGGGACACTGAAGCTTTCTTT
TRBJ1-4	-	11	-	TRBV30	CAWSVQEKLFF	TGTGCCTGGAGTGTACAGGAAAAACTGTTTTTT
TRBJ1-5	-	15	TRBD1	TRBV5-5	CASSLQGSGNQPQHF	TGTGCCAGCAGCTTACAGGGGAGTGGCAATCAGCCCCAGCATTTT
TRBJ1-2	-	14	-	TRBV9	CASSGRGLHYGYTF	TGTGCCAGCAGCGGCAGGGGCCTACACTATGGCTACACCTTC
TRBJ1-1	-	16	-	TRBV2	CASKMRGLSMNTEAFF	TGTGCCAGCAAAATGAGGGGGTTGTCGATGAACACTGAAGCTTTCTTT
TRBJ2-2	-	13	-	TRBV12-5	CASGIGAAGELFF	TGTGCTAGTGGAATCGGGGCCGCCGGGGAGCTGTTTTTT
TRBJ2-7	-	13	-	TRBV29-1	CSGAGGGVNEQYF	TGCAGCGGAGCCGGAGGGGGGGTCAACGAGCAGTACTTC
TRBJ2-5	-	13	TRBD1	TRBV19	CASSWQGAKTQYF	TGTGCCAGTAGTTGGCAGGGGGCGAAGACCCAGTACTTC
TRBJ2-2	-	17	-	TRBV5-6	CASSLAWQGWNTGELFF	TGTGCCAGCAGCTTGGCGTGGCAGGGATGGAACACCGGGGAGCTGTTTTTT
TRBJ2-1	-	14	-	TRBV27	CAIGMGLNYNEQFF	TGTGCCATTGGGATGGGACTGAACTACAATGAGCAGTTCTTC
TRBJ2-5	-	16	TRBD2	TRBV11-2	CASSLETSGDQETQYF	TGTGCCAGCAGCTTAGAGACTAGCGGGGACCAAGAGACCCAGTACTTC
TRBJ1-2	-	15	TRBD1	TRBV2	CASSERRQGSSGYTF	TGTGCCAGCAGTGAAAGACGACAGGGTTCCTCTGGCTACACCTTC
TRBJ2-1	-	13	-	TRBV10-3	CAISGDDYNEQFF	TGTGCCATCAGTGGGGACGACTACAATGAGCAGTTCTTC
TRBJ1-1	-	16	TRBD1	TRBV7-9	CASSPPGQGLNTEAFF	TGTGCCAGCAGCCCACCGGGACAGGGGTTGAACACTGAAGCTTTCTTT
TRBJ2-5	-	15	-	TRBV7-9	CASSLRSAYQETQYF	TGTGCCAGCAGCTTAAGGTCAGCTTACCAAGAGACCCAGTACTTC
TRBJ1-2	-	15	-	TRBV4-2	CASSQDLVSHAGYTF	TGTGCCAGCAGCCAAGATCTTGTTTCCCATGCGGGCTACACCTTC
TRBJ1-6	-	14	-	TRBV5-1	CASRYGQTNSPLHF	TGCGCCAGCAGGTATGGACAGACTAATTCACCCCTCCACTTT